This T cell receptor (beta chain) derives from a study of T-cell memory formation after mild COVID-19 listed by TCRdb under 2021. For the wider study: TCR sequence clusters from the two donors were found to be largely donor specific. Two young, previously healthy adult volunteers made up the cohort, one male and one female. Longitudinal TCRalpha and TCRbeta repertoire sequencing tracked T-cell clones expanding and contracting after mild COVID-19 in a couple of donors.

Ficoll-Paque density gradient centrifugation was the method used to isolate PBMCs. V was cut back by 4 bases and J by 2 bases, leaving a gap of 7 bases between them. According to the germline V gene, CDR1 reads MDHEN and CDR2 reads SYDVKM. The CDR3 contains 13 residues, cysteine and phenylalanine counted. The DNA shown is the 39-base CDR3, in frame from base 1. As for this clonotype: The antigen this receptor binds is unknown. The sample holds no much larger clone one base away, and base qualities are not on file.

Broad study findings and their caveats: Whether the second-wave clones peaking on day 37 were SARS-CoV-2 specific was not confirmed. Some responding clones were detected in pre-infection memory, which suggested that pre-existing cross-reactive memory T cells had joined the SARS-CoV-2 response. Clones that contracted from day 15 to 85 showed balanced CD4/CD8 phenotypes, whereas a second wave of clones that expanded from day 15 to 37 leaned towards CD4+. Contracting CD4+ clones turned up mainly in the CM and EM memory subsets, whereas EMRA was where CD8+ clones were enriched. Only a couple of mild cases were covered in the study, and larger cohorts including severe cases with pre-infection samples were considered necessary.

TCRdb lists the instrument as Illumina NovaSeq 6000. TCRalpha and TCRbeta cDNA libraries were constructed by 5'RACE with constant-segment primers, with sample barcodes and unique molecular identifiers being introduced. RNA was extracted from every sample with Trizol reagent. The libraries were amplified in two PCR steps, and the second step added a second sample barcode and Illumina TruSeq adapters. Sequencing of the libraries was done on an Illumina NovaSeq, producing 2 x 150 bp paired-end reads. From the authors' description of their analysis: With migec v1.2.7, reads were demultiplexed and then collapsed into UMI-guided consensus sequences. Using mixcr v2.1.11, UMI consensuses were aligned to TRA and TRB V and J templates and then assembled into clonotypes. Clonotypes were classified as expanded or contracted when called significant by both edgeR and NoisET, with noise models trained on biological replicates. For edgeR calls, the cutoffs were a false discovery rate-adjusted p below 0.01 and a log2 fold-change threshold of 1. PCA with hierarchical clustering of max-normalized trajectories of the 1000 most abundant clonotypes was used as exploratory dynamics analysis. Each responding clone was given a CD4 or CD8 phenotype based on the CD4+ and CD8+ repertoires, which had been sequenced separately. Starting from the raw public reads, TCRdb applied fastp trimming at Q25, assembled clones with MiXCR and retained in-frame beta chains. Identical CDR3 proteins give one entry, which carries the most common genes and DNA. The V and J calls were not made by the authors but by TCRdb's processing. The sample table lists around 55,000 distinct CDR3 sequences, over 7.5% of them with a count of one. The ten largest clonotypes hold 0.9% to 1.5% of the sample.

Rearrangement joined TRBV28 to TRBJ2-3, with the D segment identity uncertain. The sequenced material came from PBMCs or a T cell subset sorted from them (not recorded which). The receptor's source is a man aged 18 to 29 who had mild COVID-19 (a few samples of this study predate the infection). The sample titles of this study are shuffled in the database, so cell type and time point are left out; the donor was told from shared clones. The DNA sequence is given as TGTGCCAGCAGTTCCGGAACCACAGATACGCAGTATTTT. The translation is CASSSGTTDTQYF.